The 17 T cell receptor beta chains below all came from one sample that was sequenced in a study of blood T cell repertoires in COVID-19. Measured with immunoSEQ multiplex PCR; TCRdb has only the in-frame clones, and not every one. The sample yields tens of thousands of clones, about 89% seen once. Sequenced: peripheral blood. These receptors were obtained from a woman between 55 and 75 years old with active or convalescent COVID-19.

The V gene is TRBV7-3, the J gene TRBJ2-3; 14 bases are a match to TRBD2. This CDR3 has 14 residues. Germline loops: CDR1 SGHTA, CDR2 FQGTGA. The V and J ends lost 5 bases and 6 bases, in that order; junction bases with no gene match: 1. The CDR3 coding sequence is TGTGCCAGCAGCCGGACTAGCGGGAGGGATACGCAGTATTTT. This encodes CASSRTSGRDTQYF.

The rearrangement joins TRBV5-5 to TRBJ2-7; 13 nucleotides match TRBD2. The CDR3 has 15 amino acids. V trimming: 4 bases; J trimming: 3 bases; junction bases outside the gene matches: 4. From germline, CDR1 is SGHKS and CDR2 YYEKEE (reference sequence). The CDR3 DNA is TGTGCCAGCAGCGACAGACTAGCGGGGGGCTACGAGCAGTACTTC. It specifies CASSDRLAGGYEQYF.

The chain recombines TRBV19 with TRBJ1-3, with TRBD1 identical over 7 bases. V shed 4 bases and J 4 bases; nucleotides not matched to a gene: 13. The CDR3 has 17 amino acids. Germline loops: CDR1 LNHDA, CDR2 SQIVND (reference sequence). CDR3 residues: CASSKAAQTGSGNTIYF. The DNA for the CDR3 is TGTGCCAGTAGTAAGGCCGCTCAGACAGGGTCAGGAAACACCATATATTTT.

The V gene is TRBV30, the J gene TRBJ1-3; tentatively, D is TRBD1 (6 bases). Germline V gene data show CDR1 as GTSNPN and CDR2 as SVGIG (reference sequence). The CDR3 has 13 residues. V shed 5 bases and J shed 4 bases, with 12 bases lying between them. In DNA, the CDR3 is TGTGCCTGGCTGCAGGGGCCGGGAAACACCATATATTTT. Translated: CAWLQGPGNTIYF.

The genes are TRBV29-1 and TRBJ1-5, with D perhaps matching TRBD1 (5 bases). V shed 0 bases and J shed 9 bases, with 12 bases lying between them. The CDR3 runs 13 residues. From germline, CDR1 is SQVTM and CDR2 ANQGSEA. The DNA for the CDR3 is TGCAGCGTTGAAGATCGAGACAGAGGGCCCCAGCATTTT. Its protein is CSVEDRDRGPQHF.

V and J are TRBV7-2 and TRBJ2-5, with 7 bases fitting TRBD1. Germline V gives CDR1 SGHTA, CDR2 FQGNSA. The CDR3 is 12 amino acids. V was pared by 4 bases and J by 5 bases, with 1 base of the junction left unmatched. CDR3 in amino acids: CASSSGGETQYF. The DNA of the CDR3 is TGTGCCAGCAGCTCAGGGGGTGAGACCCAGTACTTC.

V and J are TRBV19 and TRBJ2-3; 8 positions match TRBD1. CDR1 LNHDA and CDR2 SQIVND come from the germline V gene (reference sequence). The CDR3 is 16 amino acids. Losses at the gene ends were 6 bases for V and 4 bases for J; bases not matched to a gene: 12. The CDR3 reads CASRLSGGRWADTQYF. CDR3 in DNA: TGTGCCAGTAGGCTATCAGGGGGCCGTTGGGCAGATACGCAGTATTTT.

The rearrangement links TRBV7-2 to TRBJ2-3; 10 positions match TRBD2. The germline V gene has CDR1 SGHTA and CDR2 FQGNSA. V was pared by 3 bases and J by 6 bases, with 3 bases of the junction left unmatched. This CDR3 is built from 14 residues. The CDR3 bases are TGTGCCAGCAGCTTCCTAGCGGGAGAGGATACGCAGTATTTT. It translates to CASSFLAGEDTQYF.

J is TRBJ2-1 and V is TRBV19, with 9 nucleotides matching TRBD1. CDR3 length: 16 residues. V lost 5 bases and J lost 2; bases outside the gene matches: 7. Looked up from germline, CDR1 is LNHDA and CDR2 is SQIVND (reference sequence). The CDR3: CASSLTGGVPYNEQFF. The CDR3 DNA reads TGTGCCAGTAGTTTGACAGGGGGGGTGCCCTACAATGAGCAGTTCTTC.

The chain combines TRBV30 with TRBJ2-3; TRBD2 matches 9 bases. CDR1 is GTSNPN and CDR2 is SVGIG in the germline V gene (reference sequence). The CDR3 contains 15 residues. After removal of 3 bases from V and 2 bases from J, the junction contained 6 bases not matched to a gene. The CDR3 DNA is TGTGCCTGGAGATCGGGACTAGCCCTCACAGATACGCAGTATTTT. It is translated as CAWRSGLALTDTQYF.

The chain has TRBV3-1 (or the pseudogene TRBV3-2) and TRBJ1-2, with D hard to call. The germline gives CDR1 LGHDT, CDR2 YNNKEL (reference sequence). V was pared by 3 bases and J by 2 bases, with 7 bases between. CDR3 length equals 13 residues. DNA of the CDR3: TGTGCCAGCAGCCATCGGGAAAACTATGGCTACACCTTC. The encoded protein is CASSHRENYGYTF.

The chain is built from TRBV4-1 and TRBJ1-2; 7 bases are shared with TRBD1. In germline, CDR1 is MGHRA, CDR2 YSYEKL. This CDR3 has 15 amino acids. The V gene end was trimmed by 4 bases and the J gene end by 4 bases; junction bases not matched to a gene: 9. The CDR3 DNA follows: TGCGCCAGCAGCCGTATTAGACAGGGTCCCTATGGCTACACCTTC. It is translated as CASSRIRQGPYGYTF.

The chain is built from TRBV28 and TRBJ2-5; TRBD2 agrees at 14 bases. Unmatched junction bases numbered 3, after V lost 5 bases and J lost 1 base. Germline V gene sequence: CDR1 MDHEN, CDR2 SYDVKM. CDR3 length: 16 residues. The CDR3 region has the DNA TGTGCCAGCAGTCGAGGACTAGCGGGAGGCCAAGAGACCCAGTACTTC. It codes for CASSRGLAGGQETQYF.

The chain uses TRBV12-3 or TRBV12-4 and TRBJ2-5; 7 bases align to TRBD2. J was trimmed by 3 bases and V by 6 bases; bases with no gene match: 4. This CDR3 is 13 amino acids long. In DNA form, the CDR3 reads TGTGCCAGCAGCGTCAGCGGGGAAGAGACCCAGTACTTC. As protein: CASSVSGEETQYF.

The J gene is TRBJ2-7, the V gene TRBV28, with D maybe TRBD2 (5 bases). The CDR3 spans 11 residues. Trimming removed 3 bases from V and 5 bases from J, with 5 bases in between. Germline V gene lookup returns CDR1 MDHEN and CDR2 SYDVKM. CDR3 residues: CASSLRDEQYF. The CDR3 DNA is TGTGCCAGCAGTTTGAGGGACGAGCAGTACTTC.

This clone was observed a few times. The rearrangement joins TRBV4-1 to TRBJ1-6; D may be TRBD1 (5 bases). CDR1 and CDR2 from the germline V gene are MGHRA and YSYEKL. The CDR3 has 14 amino acids. V was cut by 6 bases and J by 7 bases, with 13 bases left in between. CDR3 nucleotide sequence: TGCGCCAGCAGACCGACAGACATAAATTCACCCCTCCACTTT. Translated, it gives CASRPTDINSPLHF.

The gene calls are TRBV28 and TRBJ2-5; D gene uncertain. The V and J ends lost 7 bases and 5 bases respectively, with 14 bases between them. The CDR3 sequence is 13 residues long. Germline V gene lookup returns CDR1 MDHEN and CDR2 SYDVKM. Written as DNA, the CDR3 is TGTGCCAGCACTCTATCCCTTTTGGAGACCCAGTACTTC. It encodes CASTLSLLETQYF.